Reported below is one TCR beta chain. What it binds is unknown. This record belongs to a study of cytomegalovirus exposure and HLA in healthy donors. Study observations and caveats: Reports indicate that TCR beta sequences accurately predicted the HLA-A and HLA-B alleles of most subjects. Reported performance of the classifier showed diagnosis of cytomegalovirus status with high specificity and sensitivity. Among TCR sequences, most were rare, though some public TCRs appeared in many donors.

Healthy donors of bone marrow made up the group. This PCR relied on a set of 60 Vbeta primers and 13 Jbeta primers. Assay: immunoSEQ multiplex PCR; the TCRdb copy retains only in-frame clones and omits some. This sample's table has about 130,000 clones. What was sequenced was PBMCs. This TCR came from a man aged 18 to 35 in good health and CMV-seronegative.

The CDR3 region is CASSLGQGAFF. As DNA, the CDR3 is TGTGCCAGCAGCCTCGGACAGGGAGCTTTCTTT. The chain combines TRBV6-5 with TRBJ1-1; 8 nucleotides line up with TRBD1. The junction had 4 bases not matched to a gene; V was cut back by 6 bases and J by 10 bases. Germline CDR1 and CDR2: MNHEY and SVGAGI. This CDR3 has 11 residues.